The TCR beta chain described here comes from a study of T cell repertoires in cytomegalovirus infection. The study's findings and limits: Dominant in the ex vivo response were TCR beta clonotypes restricted by HLA-C and specific for CMV.

In TCRdb, the reads were re-called with MiXCR into one record per CDR3 protein. The sample records around 740,000 distinct CDR3 sequences, about a third being singletons. This clonotype was recorded at least ten times. The target antigen is unknown. This CDR3 has 15 amino acids. After removal of 5 bases from V and 1 base from J, the junction contained 4 bases not matched to a gene. The germline V gene has CDR1 SGHTA and CDR2 FQGNSA. The sequenced sample was PBMCs. V and J are TRBV7-2 and TRBJ2-2, with 7 bases lining up with TRBD1. This sequence was found in a human donor in good health (CMV status not recorded). Some clones in this sample may be carry-over from other donors' samples. The CDR3 DNA sequence: TGTGCCAGCAGCATAAGACAGGGGAACACCGGGGAGCTGTTTTTT. As protein: CASSIRQGNTGELFF. Using reference TRBV7-2 and TRBJ2-2 for the parts outside the CDR3, the full variable domain is GAGVSQSPSNKVTEKGKDVELRCDPISGHTALYWYRQSLGQGLEFLIYFQGNSAPDKSGLPSDRFSAERTGGSVSTLTIQRTQQEDSAVYLCASSIRQGNTGELFFGEGSRLTVL.